This T cell receptor beta chain emerged from a study of beta chain features in type 1 diabetes. At the level of the study: Patients and healthy donors were similar in age, gender and cell yields. Examination covered around 100 million sorted cells spanning all samples.

This clone was counted only a few times. Its antigen is unknown. General study points: Within each of all four CD4+ subsets, Type 1 diabetes patients had TCRB CDR3s that were moderately but significantly shorter.

Since all of the isolated RNA was reverse transcribed, expressed TCRB transcripts were what got sequenced. The assay was immunoSEQ multiplex PCR, and TCRdb's table has in-frame clones only and misses some. The sample includes 250,000 to 350,000 clones, around 10% of them seen just once. Purities over 98% were achieved in all sorted populations. Material for sequencing was naive CD4+ T cells from blood. This receptor was identified in a woman aged 25 to 39 in good health.

The CDR3 sequence: CASSLASLAGGSDTQYF. CDR3 in DNA: TGTGCCAGCAGCTTAGCCTCACTAGCGGGAGGGTCAGATACGCAGTATTTT. This sequence joins TRBV7-2 and TRBJ2-3; 13 nucleotides align to TRBD2. Unmatched junction bases numbered 4, after V lost 0 bases and J lost 4 bases. CDR3 length: 17 residues. The germline CDR1 and CDR2 sequences are SGHTA and FQGNSA.